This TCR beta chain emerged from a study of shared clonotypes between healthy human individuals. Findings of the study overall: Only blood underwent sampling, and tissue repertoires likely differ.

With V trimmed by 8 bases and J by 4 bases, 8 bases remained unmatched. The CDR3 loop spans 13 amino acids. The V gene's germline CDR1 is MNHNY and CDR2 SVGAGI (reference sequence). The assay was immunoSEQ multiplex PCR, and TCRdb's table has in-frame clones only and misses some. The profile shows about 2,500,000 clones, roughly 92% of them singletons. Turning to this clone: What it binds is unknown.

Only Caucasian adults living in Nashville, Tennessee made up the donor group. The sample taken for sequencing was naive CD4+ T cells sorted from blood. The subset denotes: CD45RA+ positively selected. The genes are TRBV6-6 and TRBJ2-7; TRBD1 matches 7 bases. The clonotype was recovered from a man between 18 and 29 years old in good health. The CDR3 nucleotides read TGTGCCAGCGGACGGGACAGCCCTTACGAGCAGTACTTC. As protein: CASGRDSPYEQYF.